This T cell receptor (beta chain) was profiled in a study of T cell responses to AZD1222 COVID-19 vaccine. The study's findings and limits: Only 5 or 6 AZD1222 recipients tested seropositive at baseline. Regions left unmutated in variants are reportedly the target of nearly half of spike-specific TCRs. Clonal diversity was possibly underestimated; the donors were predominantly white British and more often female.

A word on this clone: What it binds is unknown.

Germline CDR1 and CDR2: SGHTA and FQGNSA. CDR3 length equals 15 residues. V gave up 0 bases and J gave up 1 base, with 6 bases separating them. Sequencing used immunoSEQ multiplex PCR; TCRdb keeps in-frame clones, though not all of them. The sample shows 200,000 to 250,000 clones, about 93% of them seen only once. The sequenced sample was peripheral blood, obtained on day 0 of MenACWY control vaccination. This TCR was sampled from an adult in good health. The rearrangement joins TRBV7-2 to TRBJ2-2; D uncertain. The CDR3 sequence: CASSLAPGNTGELFF. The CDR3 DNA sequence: TGTGCCAGCAGCTTAGCCCCAGGGAACACCGGGGAGCTGTTTTTT.